A single TCR beta chain is shown here with its context. The antigen is unknown. V was clipped by 0 bases and J by 8 bases; unmatched bases: 8. The CDR3 is 16 residues long. Germline CDR1 MDHEN, CDR2 SYDVKM. Using immunoSEQ multiplex PCR, the repertoire was profiled, and TCRdb retains in-frame clones only, with some absent. The sample consists of fewer than 80,000 clones, 96% of them appearing once. This entry is derived from a study of cytomegalovirus exposure and HLA in healthy donors. Study findings and constraints: The authors listed 150 to 200 TCR beta chains as cytomegalovirus-associated. The classifier was said to identify cytomegalovirus status with high specificity and sensitivity.

The source material was PBMCs. This receptor was identified in a woman between 18 and 29 years old in good health and CMV-seropositive. The chain links TRBV28 to TRBJ2-1; 9 bases map to TRBD2. CDR3 DNA sequence: TGTGCCAGCAGTTTATGGCGGGAGGGCCTTCCCCATGAGCAGTTCTTC. Protein product: CASSLWREGLPHEQFF.